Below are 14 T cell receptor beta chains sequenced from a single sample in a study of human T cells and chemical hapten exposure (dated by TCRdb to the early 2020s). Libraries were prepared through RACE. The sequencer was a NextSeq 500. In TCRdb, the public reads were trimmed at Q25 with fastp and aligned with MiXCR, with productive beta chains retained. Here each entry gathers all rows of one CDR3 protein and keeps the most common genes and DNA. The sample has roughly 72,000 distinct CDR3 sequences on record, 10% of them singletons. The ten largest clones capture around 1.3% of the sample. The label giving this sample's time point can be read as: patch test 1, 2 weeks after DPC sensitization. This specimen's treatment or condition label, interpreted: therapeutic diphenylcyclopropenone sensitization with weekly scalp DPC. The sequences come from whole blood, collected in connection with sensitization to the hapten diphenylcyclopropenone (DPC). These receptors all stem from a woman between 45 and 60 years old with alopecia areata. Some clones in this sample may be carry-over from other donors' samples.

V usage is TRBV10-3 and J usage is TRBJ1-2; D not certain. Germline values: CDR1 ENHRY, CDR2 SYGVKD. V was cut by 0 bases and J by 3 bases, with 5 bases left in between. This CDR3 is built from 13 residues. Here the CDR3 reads CAISESNDYGYTF. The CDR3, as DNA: TGTGCCATCAGTGAGTCGAACGACTATGGCTACACCTTC.

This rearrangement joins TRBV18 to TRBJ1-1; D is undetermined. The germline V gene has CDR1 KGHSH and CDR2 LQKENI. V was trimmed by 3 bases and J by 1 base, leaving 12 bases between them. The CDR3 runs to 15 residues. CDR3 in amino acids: CASSPVPSGNTEAFF. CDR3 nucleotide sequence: TGTGCCAGCTCACCCGTTCCTTCGGGGAACACTGAAGCTTTCTTT.

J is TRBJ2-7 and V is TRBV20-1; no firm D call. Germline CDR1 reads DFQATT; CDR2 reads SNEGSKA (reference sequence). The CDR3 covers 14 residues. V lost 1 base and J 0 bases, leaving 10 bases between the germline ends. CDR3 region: CSARGVNGSYEQYF. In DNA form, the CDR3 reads TGCAGTGCTAGAGGAGTTAACGGCTCCTACGAGCAGTACTTC.

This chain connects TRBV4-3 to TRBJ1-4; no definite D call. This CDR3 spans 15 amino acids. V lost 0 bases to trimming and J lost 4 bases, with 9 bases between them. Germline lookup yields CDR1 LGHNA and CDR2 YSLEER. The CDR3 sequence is CASSQDRRINEKLFF. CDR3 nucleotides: TGCGCCAGCAGCCAAGACCGACGGATTAATGAAAAACTGTTTTTT.

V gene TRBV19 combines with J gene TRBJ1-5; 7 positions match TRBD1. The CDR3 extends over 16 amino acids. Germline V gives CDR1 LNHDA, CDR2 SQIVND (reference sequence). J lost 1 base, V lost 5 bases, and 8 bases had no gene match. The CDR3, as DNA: TGTGCCAGTAGTGGATCCGGGGACAGAAGCAATCAGCCCCAGCATTTT. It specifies CASSGSGDRSNQPQHF. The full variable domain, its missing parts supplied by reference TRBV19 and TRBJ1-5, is DGGITQSPKYLFRKEGQNVTLSCEQNLNHDAMYWYRQDPGQGLRLIYYSQIVNDFQKGDIAEGYSVSREKKESFPLTVTSAQKNPTAFYLCASSGSGDRSNQPQHFGDGTRLSIL.

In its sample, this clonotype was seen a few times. As DNA, the CDR3 is TGCAGTGCTAGAGTGGTGCACGGGGGCAATCAGCCCCAGCATTTT. It encodes CSARVVHGGNQPQHF. V gene TRBV20-1 combines with J gene TRBJ1-5; no clear D gene. This CDR3 is 15 amino acids long. Trimming took off 1 base at V and 2 bases at J, with 12 bases between the two ends. Germline-derived CDR1 and CDR2 are DFQATT and SNEGSKA (reference sequence).

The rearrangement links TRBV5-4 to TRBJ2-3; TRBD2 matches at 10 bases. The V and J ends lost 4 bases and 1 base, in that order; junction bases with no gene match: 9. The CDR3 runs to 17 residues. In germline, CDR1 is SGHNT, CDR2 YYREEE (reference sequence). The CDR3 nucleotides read TGTGCCAGCAGCCTGGTGCAAGGGACTAGCGGCACAGATACGCAGTATTTT. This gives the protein CASSLVQGTSGTDTQYF.

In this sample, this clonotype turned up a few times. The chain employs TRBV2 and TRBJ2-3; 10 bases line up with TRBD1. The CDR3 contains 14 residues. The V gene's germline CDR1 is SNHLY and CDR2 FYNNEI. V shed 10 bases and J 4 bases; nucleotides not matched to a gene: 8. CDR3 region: CATKRTGGPDTQYF. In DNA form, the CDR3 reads TGTGCCACCAAACGGACAGGGGGACCAGATACGCAGTATTTT.

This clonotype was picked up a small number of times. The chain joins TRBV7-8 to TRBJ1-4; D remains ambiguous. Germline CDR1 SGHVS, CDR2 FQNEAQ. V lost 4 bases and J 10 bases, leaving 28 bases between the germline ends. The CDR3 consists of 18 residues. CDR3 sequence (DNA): TGTGCCAGCAGCTCCCCGATATTTGATGAGCTACAACCGGGAAAACTGTTTTTT. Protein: CASSSPIFDELQPGKLFF.

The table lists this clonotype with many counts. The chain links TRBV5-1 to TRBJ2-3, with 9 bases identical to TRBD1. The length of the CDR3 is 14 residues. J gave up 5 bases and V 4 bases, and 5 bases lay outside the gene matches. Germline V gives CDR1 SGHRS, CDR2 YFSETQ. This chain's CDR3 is CASSHGQGKDTQYF. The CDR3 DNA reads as TGCGCCAGCAGCCACGGACAGGGGAAAGATACGCAGTATTTT.

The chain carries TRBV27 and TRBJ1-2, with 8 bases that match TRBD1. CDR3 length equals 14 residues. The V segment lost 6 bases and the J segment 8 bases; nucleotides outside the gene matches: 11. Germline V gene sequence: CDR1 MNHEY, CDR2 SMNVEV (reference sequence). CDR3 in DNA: TGTGCCAGCAGGAGGACAGGGTCTGCCCCCGGCTACACCTTC. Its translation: CASRRTGSAPGYTF.

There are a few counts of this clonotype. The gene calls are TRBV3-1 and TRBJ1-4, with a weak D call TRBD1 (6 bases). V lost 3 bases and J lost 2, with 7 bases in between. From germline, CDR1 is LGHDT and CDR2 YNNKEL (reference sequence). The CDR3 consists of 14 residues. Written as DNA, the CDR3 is TGTGCCAGCAGCCAGAGGGGGACTAATGAAAAACTGTTTTTT. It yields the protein CASSQRGTNEKLFF.

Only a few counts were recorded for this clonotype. The CDR3 is CASSRGPSYNEQFF. The CDR3, as DNA: TGTGCCAGCAGCCGGGGCCCCTCCTACAATGAGCAGTTCTTC. The V gene is TRBV3-1, the J gene TRBJ2-1; a weak D match, TRBD1 (5 bases). In germline, CDR1 is LGHDT, CDR2 YNNKEL (reference sequence). Trimming left V 4 bases short and J 0 bases short, with 7 bases between. This CDR3 region has 14 residues.

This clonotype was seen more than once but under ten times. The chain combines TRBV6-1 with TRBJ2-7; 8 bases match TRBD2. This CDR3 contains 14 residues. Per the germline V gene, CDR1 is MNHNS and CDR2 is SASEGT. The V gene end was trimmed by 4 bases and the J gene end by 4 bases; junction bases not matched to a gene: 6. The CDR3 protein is CASSAAGDAYEQYF. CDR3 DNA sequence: TGTGCCAGCAGTGCAGCGGGAGACGCGTACGAGCAGTACTTC.